The T cell receptor beta chain under discussion was sequenced for a study of blood T cell repertoires in COVID-19. Across the study: Samples came from the United States, Italy and Spain, spanning acute and convalescent COVID-19. T cells, B-cell-depleted T cells, or PBMCs supplied cDNA or gDNA.

This clone was recorded once. Authors' analysis steps: Using reference gene primer amplification, nucleated cell counts were estimated. Only in-frame clones appear in the TCRdb table, and some are missing; sequencing was by immunoSEQ multiplex PCR. V, J and clone size reflect that table, while D and trimming were determined from the DNA. The table lists a few hundred thousand clones, 65% to 90% of them singletons. The sequenced sample was peripheral blood. The receptor comes from a human donor in a cohort sampled during active COVID-19.

Written as DNA, the CDR3 is TGTGCCAGCAGGGGGACTAGCGGGGGGACTGATCTTGGAGATACGCAGTATTTT. This gives the protein CASRGTSGGTDLGDTQYF. The rearrangement links TRBV7-9 to TRBJ2-3, with TRBD2 matching 15 bases. Losses at the gene ends were 6 bases for V and 5 bases for J; bases not matched to a gene: 12. CDR1 is SEHNR, CDR2 FQNEAQ, per germline (reference sequence). The CDR3 is made up of 18 amino acids. The entire variable domain, with the rest obtained from reference TRBV7-9 and TRBJ2-3, is as follows: DTGVSQNPRHKITKRGQNVTFRCDPISEHNRLYWYRQTLGQGPEFLTYFQNEAQLEKSRLLSDRFSAERPKGSFSTLEIQRTEQGDSAMYLCASRGTSGGTDLGDTQYFGPGTRLTVL.